This T cell receptor (beta chain) was observed in a study of long-term antiretroviral therapy in people with HIV. Note on this clone: Its antigen is still unknown.

Overall study findings and caveats: Upon ART, diversity increased but remained lower than transplant donor controls. ART adherence, viral resistance and therapy changes were undocumented.

At the survey level, the v3.0 immunoSEQ assay was run. Repertoires were generated with immunoSEQ multiplex PCR, while TCRdb's copy carries only in-frame clones and drops some. This sample yields around 35,000 clones, of which 78% are seen a single time; 8% to 9% belongs to the top ten. The V gene lost 3 bases and the J gene lost 3 bases, with 2 bases spanning the gap. The CDR3 has 11 amino acids. Germline CDR1 MNHNS, CDR2 SASEGT. This receptor was identified in a woman between 50 and 59 years old with HIV. V is TRBV6-1 and J is TRBJ1-1, with D hard to call. The input for sequencing was unsorted PBMCs, taken 3.1 years after starting antiretroviral therapy. DNA of the CDR3: TGTGCCAGCAGTGAGTACACTGAAGCTTTCTTT. It is translated as CASSEYTEAFF.